Listed here are 29 T cell receptor beta chains from one sample, sequenced in a study of T-cell reconstitution after alpha-beta-depleted transplantation in children (dated by TCRdb to the mid-2010s). Preparation of the library involved PCR. The data were produced on an Illumina HiSeq 2500. Molecular barcoding was employed in the preparation of TCR libraries, with unique molecular identifiers being used to normalize TCRbeta repertoire quantification. TCRdb reran the public reads through fastp at Q25 and MiXCR, keeping productive beta chains. One record per CDR3 amino acid sequence lists the most common genes and DNA. This sample lists 98,000 or so distinct CDR3 sequences; about 6.5% were detected once. The ten largest clonotypes hold approximately 25% of the sample. This sample's treatment or condition label indicates: allogeneic hematopoietic cell transplantation with graft depleted of TCRalphabeta T cells and CD19 B cells.

The sequences come from PBMCs, mostly from graft donor cells, collected 360 days after TCRalphabeta/CD19-depleted stem cell transplant. The receptors stem from a male patient between 2 and 9 years old who had a stem cell transplant for acute lymphoblastic leukemia, so the T cells may come from the graft donor.

The chain joins TRBV11-2 to TRBJ2-7; possible D gene TRBD2, 5 bases. This CDR3 spans 13 amino acids. Germline CDR1 and CDR2: SGHAT and FQNNGV. V shed 3 bases and J shed 5 bases, with 11 bases lying between them. In DNA, the CDR3 is TGTGCCAGCAGCTTGGGGAGACTGAACGAGCAGTACTTC. Its protein is CASSLGRLNEQYF.

J is TRBJ2-1 and V is TRBV4-2, with D hard to call. Germline V gene sequence: CDR1 LGHNA, CDR2 YNFKEQ. The CDR3 contains 18 residues. Between the trimmed V and J ends, which lost 4 bases and 0 bases, there was a span of 19 bases. The CDR3 DNA reads TGTGCCAGCAGCCGCCTGGCAGAAAGACTGAGCTCCTACAATGAGCAGTTCTTC. Translating gives CASSRLAERLSSYNEQFF.

At least ten counts were recorded for this clonotype. The chain has TRBV4-3 and TRBJ2-2; 7 bases line up with TRBD2. The J segment lost 3 bases and the V segment lost 0 bases, leaving 7 bases of the junction unmatched. There are 17 residues in the CDR3. CDR1 is LGHNA, CDR2 YSLEER, per germline. The CDR3 region is CASSQDAGVGHTGELFF. The CDR3 DNA follows: TGCGCCAGCAGCCAAGATGCGGGAGTAGGACACACCGGGGAGCTGTTTTTT.

V gene TRBV7-2 combines with J gene TRBJ2-6; TRBD2 aligns across 13 bases. V lost 5 bases to trimming and J lost 2 bases; unmatched junction nucleotides: 3. The CDR3 length is 17 residues. CDR1 SGHTA and CDR2 FQGNSA come from the germline V gene. Here the CDR3 DNA reads TGTGCCAGCAGCAGAGGGACTAGCGGGGCTGGGGCCAACGTCCTGACTTTC. This sequence encodes CASSRGTSGAGANVLTF.

The J gene is TRBJ1-4, the V gene TRBV9, with D uncertain. V lost 2 bases to trimming and J lost 4 bases, with 9 bases between them. CDR1 is SGDLS, CDR2 YYNGEE, per germline. The CDR3 spans 14 residues. CDR3 coding DNA: TGTGCCAGCAGCGTGAGCCACGGTAATGAAAAACTGTTTTTT. It specifies CASSVSHGNEKLFF.

This clonotype was seen at least ten times. This chain links TRBV6-1 with TRBJ1-2; TRBD1 aligns across 8 bases. After removal of 7 bases from V and 8 bases from J, the junction contained 6 bases not matched to a gene. Germline CDR1 and CDR2: MNHNS and SASEGT. This CDR3 has 12 amino acids. CDR3 DNA sequence: TGTGCCAGCATTCAGGGGGCGGAGGGCTACACCTTC. This gives the protein CASIQGAEGYTF.

This clonotype was detected ten times or more. The chain carries TRBV27 and TRBJ2-1, with 8 bases aligning to TRBD2. The CDR3 totals 16 residues. Looked up from germline, CDR1 is MNHEY and CDR2 is SMNVEV (reference sequence). Trimming cost V 8 bases and J 4 bases; bases outside gene matches: 13. The DNA for the CDR3 is TGTGCCAGCTCGGCCCAAAGCGGGGGCTCATACAATGAGCAGTTCTTC. It specifies CASSAQSGGSYNEQFF.

This clonotype appeared many times. V usage is TRBV7-3 and J usage is TRBJ2-3, with D possibly TRBD2 on 6 matching bases. V was clipped by 3 bases and J by 0 bases, with 7 bases between them. Germline loops: CDR1 SGHTA, CDR2 FQGTGA. There are 14 residues in the CDR3. The CDR3 nucleotides read TGTGCCAGCAGCTTTAGCGGAAGCACAGATACGCAGTATTTT. Its protein is CASSFSGSTDTQYF.

The J gene is TRBJ2-1, the V gene TRBV20-1; no reliable D call. The CDR3 sequence is 12 residues long. The V end was cut by 4 bases, the J end by 3 bases, with 7 bases between. Germline loops: CDR1 DFQATT, CDR2 SNEGSKA (reference sequence). In DNA form, the CDR3 reads TGCAGTGCTACGGTGGACTACAATGAGCAGTTCTTC. Amino acids: CSATVDYNEQFF.

This clonotype appeared many times. This sequence joins TRBV28 and TRBJ1-5; D remains unclear. Deletions cut 6 bases from V and 5 bases from J, with 5 bases between. The CDR3 runs 11 residues. The germline gives CDR1 MDHEN, CDR2 SYDVKM. The CDR3: CASRSDQPQHF. CDR3 DNA sequence: TGTGCCAGCAGATCCGATCAGCCCCAGCATTTT.

This sequence joins TRBV19 and TRBJ2-7, with 7 positions matching TRBD1. The CDR3 sequence is 13 residues long. J lost 2 bases, V lost 3 bases, and 1 base had no gene match. Germline CDR1 LNHDA, CDR2 SQIVND (reference sequence). CDR3 DNA: TGTGCCAGTAGTATGCAGGGGGCCTACGAGCAGTACTTC. This encodes CASSMQGAYEQYF.

A few counts support this clonotype. The V gene is TRBV7-9, the J gene TRBJ2-3; no clear D gene. The CDR3 totals 15 residues. Trimming shortened V by 5 bases and J by 6 bases, and 18 bases separated the two germline ends. In germline, CDR1 is SEHNR, CDR2 FQNEAQ (reference sequence). This chain's CDR3 is CASSVYSSRSDTQYF. In DNA form, the CDR3 reads TGTGCCAGCAGCGTCTATTCCTCTAGGTCGGATACGCAGTATTTT.

This clonotype showed up many times. J is TRBJ2-1 and V is TRBV7-3, with 12 bases lining up with TRBD2. This CDR3 spans 15 amino acids. Germline V gives CDR1 SGHTA, CDR2 FQGTGA. V lost 5 bases to trimming and J lost 5 bases; unmatched junction nucleotides: 4. In DNA, the CDR3 is TGTGCCAGCAGCCCACTAGCGGGAGGCGACAATGAGCAGTTCTTC. It translates to CASSPLAGGDNEQFF.

This clonotype was detected many times. The chain recombines TRBV28 with TRBJ2-6, with D unresolved. Looked up from germline, CDR1 is MDHEN and CDR2 is SYDVKM. V was pared by 4 bases and J by 0 bases, with 10 bases between. The CDR3 covers 16 residues. CDR3 protein: CASSSLTTSGANVLTF. The CDR3 DNA sequence: TGTGCCAGCAGTTCCCTCACCACCTCTGGGGCCAACGTCCTGACTTTC.

The chain uses TRBV4-3 and TRBJ1-2; unclear D gene. Deletions cut 0 bases from V and 2 bases from J, with 10 bases between. The CDR3 covers 15 residues. Germline loops: CDR1 LGHNA, CDR2 YSLEER. This CDR3 reads CASSQERTVNYGYTF. The CDR3 DNA reads as TGCGCCAGCAGCCAAGAGCGGACGGTGAACTATGGCTACACCTTC.

The rearrangement uses TRBV28 and TRBJ2-7, with D perhaps TRBD1 or TRBD2 (6 bases each). Trimming left V 5 bases short and J 4 bases short, with 15 bases between. This CDR3 spans 14 amino acids. CDR1 MDHEN and CDR2 SYDVKM come from the germline V gene. The CDR3 sequence: CASSPSRGGYEQYF. DNA for the CDR3: TGTGCCAGCAGTCCCTCTAGAGGGGGGTACGAGCAGTACTTC.

This clonotype was detected ten times or more. The chain joins TRBV7-2 to TRBJ2-6; TRBD1 is a possible D gene (6 bases). The CDR3 spans 15 residues. V lost 6 bases and J 4 bases, leaving 13 bases between the germline ends. Germline values: CDR1 SGHTA, CDR2 FQGNSA. CDR3 protein: CASRAPGTGANVLTF. As DNA, the CDR3 is TGTGCCAGCAGGGCTCCAGGGACAGGGGCCAACGTCCTGACTTTC.

This clonotype has just a few counts. The rearrangement joins TRBV7-8 to TRBJ2-3; 8 bases are shared with TRBD2. The CDR3 contains 15 residues. Germline lookup yields CDR1 SGHVS and CDR2 FQNEAQ. Losses at the gene ends were 7 bases for V and 1 base for J; bases not matched to a gene: 7. The CDR3 bases are TGTGCCAGCACCTCCCCCGGGGGGGGCACAGATACGCAGTATTTT. It is translated as CASTSPGGGTDTQYF.

The V and J genes are TRBV5-1 and TRBJ2-1; D not certain. Germline CDR1 is SGHRS and CDR2 is YFSETQ. This CDR3 has 15 residues. V dropped 0 bases and J dropped 5 bases, with 12 bases sitting between them. CDR3 in amino acids: CASSLDPKRNNEQFF. For the CDR3, the DNA is TGCGCCAGCAGCTTGGACCCGAAGCGAAACAATGAGCAGTTCTTC.

This clonotype was found many times. This rearrangement joins TRBV5-6 to TRBJ2-3; 9 bases map to TRBD1. CDR3 length equals 15 residues. Germline values: CDR1 SGHDT, CDR2 YYEEEE. With V trimmed by 6 bases and J by 1 base, 6 bases remained unmatched. The chain's CDR3 is CASIWWDRGTDTQYF. CDR3 in DNA: TGTGCCAGCATCTGGTGGGACAGGGGCACAGATACGCAGTATTTT.

The table lists this clonotype with many counts. The chain joins TRBV6-6 to TRBJ2-7; D unresolved. Germline V gene lookup returns CDR1 MNHNY and CDR2 SVGAGI (reference sequence). V lost 5 bases to trimming and J lost 6 bases, with 5 bases between them. The CDR3 is made up of 10 amino acids. The DNA of the CDR3 is TGTGCCAGCAGTCTCGGCGAGCAGTACTTC. It encodes CASSLGEQYF.

This clonotype was seen many times. V is TRBV6-2 or TRBV6-3 and J is TRBJ2-7; 10 bases line up with TRBD1. This CDR3 is 15 amino acids long. CDR1 and CDR2 (germline): MNHEY, SVGEGT. With 4 bases clipped from V and 5 bases from J, the junction kept 8 bases outside the gene matches. CDR3 nucleotides: TGTGCCAGCAGTTTTTCCGGGACAGGGGCGCACGAGCAGTACTTC. Protein product: CASSFSGTGAHEQYF.

In this sample, this clonotype turned up many times. The chain uses TRBV18 and TRBJ1-1; possible D gene TRBD1, 5 bases. CDR1 is KGHSH, CDR2 LQKENI, per germline. V lost 6 bases and J 8 bases, leaving 16 bases between the germline ends. This CDR3 has 13 amino acids. The CDR3 DNA is TGTGCCAGCTCTCGGGACGGACTAATGGAAGCTTTCTTT. Translation: CASSRDGLMEAFF.

The rearrangement uses TRBV20-1 and TRBJ1-2, with TRBD1 matching 10 bases. The CDR3 has 14 residues. The germline CDR1 and CDR2 sequences are DFQATT and SNEGSKA (reference sequence). V dropped 1 base and J dropped 6; count of bases not matched to a gene: 5. The CDR3 is CSARGGGTGDGYTF. CDR3 DNA: TGCAGTGCTAGAGGCGGGGGGACAGGGGATGGCTACACCTTC.

The table lists this clonotype with many counts. V gene TRBV4-3 combines with J gene TRBJ2-7; tentative D call: TRBD1 (6 bases). The CDR3 consists of 14 residues. With 4 bases removed from V and 0 bases from J, the gap between germline ends came to 10 bases. Germline loops: CDR1 LGHNA, CDR2 YSLEER. Written as DNA, the CDR3 is TGCGCCAGCAGCCCGGGGACATTCTCCTACGAGCAGTACTTC. Translation: CASSPGTFSYEQYF.

This clonotype was found many times. The rearrangement links TRBV15 to TRBJ2-7; D gene uncertain. Germline CDR1 LNHNV, CDR2 YYDKDF (reference sequence). This CDR3 is 13 amino acids long. Trimming stripped 3 bases from V and 9 bases from J, with 15 bases between. The CDR3 DNA sequence: TGTGCCACCAGCAGCCGCGGACCTCTTTTGCAGTACTTC. Its translation: CATSSRGPLLQYF.

This clonotype has more than one count but fewer than ten. The chain joins TRBV9 to TRBJ2-7, with D maybe TRBD2 (5 bases). Germline CDR1 and CDR2: SGDLS and YYNGEE. The CDR3 runs 15 residues. V was cut by 4 bases and J by 2 bases, with 16 bases left in between. The CDR3 loop reads CASSTSGEPTYEQYF. CDR3 DNA sequence: TGTGCCAGCAGCACCTCCGGGGAACCTACCTACGAGCAGTACTTC. The complete variable domain, with remaining parts taken from reference TRBV9 and TRBJ2-7, reads DSGVTQTPKHLITATGQRVTLRCSPRSGDLSVYWYQQSLDQGLQFLIQYYNGEERAKGNILERFSAQQFPDLHSELNLSSLELGDSALYFCASSTSGEPTYEQYFGPGTRLTVT.

This clonotype was counted ten times or more. The chain recombines TRBV7-9 with TRBJ2-1; unclear D gene. In germline, CDR1 is SEHNR, CDR2 FQNEAQ (reference sequence). The CDR3 covers 15 residues. V dropped 2 bases and J dropped 0 bases, with 8 bases sitting between them. The CDR3 sequence is CASSLNGHSYNEQFF. In DNA form, the CDR3 reads TGTGCCAGCAGCTTAAACGGGCACTCCTACAATGAGCAGTTCTTC.

This clonotype turned up a few times. This chain connects TRBV29-1 to TRBJ2-1, with D uncertain. The germline gives CDR1 SQVTM, CDR2 ANQGSEA. V was trimmed by 2 bases and J by 2 bases, leaving 16 bases between them. The CDR3 has 16 residues. The CDR3 DNA is TGCAGCGTTGAAAGAATGGGAAGACAAACCTACAATGAGCAGTTCTTC. Translation gives CSVERMGRQTYNEQFF.